Listed below are T cell receptor beta chains from one sample, sequenced in a study of metastatic and nonmetastatic thyroid tumors. TCRdb redid the clone calls on the PCR reads using MiXCR. The data show about 15,000 clones, roughly a fifth seen once. The sequenced sample consisted of blood. The receptors stem from a female donor with papillary thyroid cancer or a benign thyroid nodule (not recorded which). Some clones in this sample may be carry-over from other donors' samples. CDR3s include the opening cysteine and the closing phenylalanine or tryptophan. A D gene is named only where the DNA matches it firmly. Size is omitted from some rows. Given values are once, few, many or a class for expanded clones.

v_call	j_call	clone_size	d_call	cdr3_aa	cdr3_nt
TRBV4-1	TRBJ1-1	many	TRBD1	CASSQDFSGQNTEAFF	TGCGCCAGCAGCCAAGACTTTTCGGGACAGAACACTGAAGCTTTCTTC
TRBV4-1	TRBJ2-7	NA	TRBD2	CASSQGLAGDYEQYF	TGCGCCAGCAGCCAAGGACTAGCGGGAGACTACGAGCAGTACTTC
TRBV10-3	TRBJ2-1	few	NA	CAIRSLFNEQFF	TGTGCCATCAGGTCGTTGTTCAATGAGCAGTTCTTC
TRBV4-2	TRBJ1-6	few	NA	CASSQDVGNYNSPLHF	TGTGCCAGCAGCCAAGATGTAGGGAACTATAATTCACCCCTCCACTTT
TRBV11-2	TRBJ2-7	NA	TRBD2	CASSAASGQFWYEQYF	TGTGCCAGCAGCGCCGCTAGCGGACAATTTTGGTACGAACAGTATTTC
TRBV14	TRBJ2-1	many	NA	CASSQYGRGLYNEQFF	TGTGCCAGCAGCCAATATGGGAGGGGGTTGTACAATGAGCAGTTCTTC
TRBV12-3/TRBV12-4	TRBJ2-7	NA	NA	CASSVQGGIGEQYF	TGTGCCAGCAGTGTACAGGGTGGGATTGGTGAGCAGTACTTC
TRBV28	TRBJ1-2	medium-sized	NA	CASRANYGYTF	TGTGCCAGCAGGGCTAACTATGGCTACACCTTC
TRBV9	TRBJ1-2	many	NA	CASSVGKPNYGYTF	TGTGCCAGCAGCGTAGGCAAACCTAACTATGGCTACACCTTC
TRBV18	TRBJ1-5	many	TRBD1	CASSPETGGNQPQHF	TGTGCCAGCTCCCCCGAGACAGGGGGTAATCAGCCCCAGCATTTT
TRBV5-4	TRBJ2-7	many	TRBD2	CASSWPQGQAGRVEQYF	TGTGCCAGCAGCTGGCCCCAGGGTCAAGCGGGAAGAGTCGAGCAGTACTTC
TRBV29-1	TRBJ2-1	many	NA	CSVDVSYNEQFF	TGCAGCGTTGATGTGTCCTACAATGAGCAGTTCTTC
TRBV20-1	TRBJ1-1	many	NA	CSVHKAGTEAFF	TGCAGTGTGCACAAGGCTGGCACTGAAGCTTTCTTT
TRBV7-8	TRBJ2-1	medium-sized	NA	CASSLVGRTSYNEQFF	TGTGCCAGCAGCTTAGTCGGGCGGACCTCCTACAATGAGCAGTTCTTC
TRBV12-3/TRBV12-4	TRBJ2-5	few	NA	CASSLVVGPAGETQYF	TGTGCCAGCAGTTTAGTAGTCGGCCCTGCGGGGGAGACCCAGTACTTC
TRBV12-3/TRBV12-4	TRBJ1-5	few	NA	CASSFYGRQPQNF	TGTGCCAGCAGTTTTTACGGAAGACAGCCACAGAATTTT
TRBV2	TRBJ1-1	few	NA	CASTAQGYTEAFF	TGTGCCAGCACCGCACAGGGTTACACTGAAGCTTTCTTT
TRBV19	TRBJ2-7	medium-sized	NA	CASSIDGRAEQYF	TGTGCCAGTAGTATAGACGGAAGGGCCGAGCAGTACTTC
TRBV27	TRBJ1-4	many	NA	CASSFQAWEKLFF	TGTGCCAGCAGTTTTCAGGCCTGGGAAAAACTGTTTTTT
TRBV5-1	TRBJ1-2	NA	NA	CASSLDQGWDGYTF	TGCGCCAGCAGCTTGGACCAGGGATGGGATGGCTACACCTTC
TRBV6-1	TRBJ1-4	NA	NA	CASREQGCTNEKLFF	TGTGCCAGCAGAGAACAGGGTTGTACTAATGAAAAACTGTTTTTT
TRBV19	TRBJ2-1	NA	TRBD2	CASSLEGLAVSYNEKFF	TGTGCCAGTAGCTTGGAGGGACTAGCGGTCTCCTACAATGAGAAGTTCTTC
TRBV5-1	TRBJ1-1	many	NA	CASSFRLLDTEAFF	TGCGCCAGCAGCTTTAGGTTGCTTGACACTGAAGCTTTCTTT
TRBV5-1	TRBJ2-1	many	TRBD2	CASSQSGGRGLRNEQFF	TGCGCCAGCAGCCAATCGGGCGGGAGAGGCTTACGGAATGAGCAGTTCTTC
TRBV20-1	TRBJ2-1	NA	NA	CSAAGWGESYNEQFF	TGCAGTGCTGCGGGTTGGGGGGAATCCTACAATGAGCAGTTCTTC
TRBV6-2/TRBV6-3	TRBJ2-7	few	NA	CASSRWEDEQYF	TGTGCCAGCAGCCGATGGGAGGACGAGCAGTACTTC
TRBV25-1	TRBJ2-7	few	TRBD1	CASSPSVGTGTYEQYF	TGTGCCAGCAGTCCCTCGGTCGGGACAGGGACCTACGAGCAGTACTTC
TRBV29-1	TRBJ2-1	many	TRBD2	CSVETPSGREQFF	TGCAGCGTTGAAACCCCTAGCGGGAGGGAGCAGTTCTTC
TRBV28	TRBJ2-1	many	NA	CATGALSGYRSPHNEQFF	TGTGCCACTGGGGCTTTGAGCGGTTACAGGTCCCCTCACAATGAGCAGTTCTTC